This TCR beta chain came from a study of T cell repertoires in cytomegalovirus infection. Study conclusions and caveats: HLA-C-restricted CMV clonotypes gave the most frequent clonotype in two of eight donors.

TCRdb reprocessed the reads via MiXCR and lists one record per CDR3 protein. Among some 300,000 distinct CDR3 sequences listed, roughly an eighth were seen once. The sample holds a few counts of this clonotype. As yet, its antigen is unknown. The V and J ends lost 3 bases and 0 bases, in that order; junction bases with no gene match: 13. This CDR3 is built from 19 residues. Germline assignment: CDR1 MNHNY and CDR2 SVGAGI (reference sequence). This sequence was found in a human donor in good health (CMV status not recorded). Some clones in this sample may be carry-over from other donors' samples. Sequencing was done on a sample of PBMCs. This chain links TRBV6-6 with TRBJ2-2; 7 bases align to TRBD1. CDR3 in DNA: TGTGCCAGCAGTTATAACCCGGGACAGATAAAGACGAACACCGGGGAGCTGTTTTTT. Translation: CASSYNPGQIKTNTGELFF.